The rows below give T cell receptor beta chains drawn from one sample of a study of TIL therapy for anti-PD-1-resistant metastatic lung cancer. Profiling relied on immunoSEQ multiplex PCR, and the TCRdb table lists in-frame clones only, not all of them. The table shows about 10,000 clones, with 50% to 65% occurring only once. The material was tumor tissue, obtained at baseline. These receptors all stem from a person aged 25-80 years with non-small cell lung cancer. Both conserved end residues are part of each CDR3. D genes are given only for firm matches. A row's size may be missing; if present it is once, few, many or a size class.

d_call: TRBD2; v_call: TRBV5-1; j_call: TRBJ2-7; clone_size: medium-sized; cdr3_aa: CASSWEGNLSYEQYF; cdr3_nt: TGCGCCAGCAGCTGGGAGGGTAACCTATCCTACGAGCAGTACTTC
d_call: -; v_call: TRBV2; j_call: TRBJ2-7; clone_size: -; cdr3_aa: CASSEGGVRGTYEQYF; cdr3_nt: TGTGCCAGCAGTGAGGGGGGTGTAAGGGGGACCTACGAGCAGTACTTC
d_call: -; v_call: TRBV27; j_call: TRBJ2-1; clone_size: -; cdr3_aa: CASSTAGKGRYNEQFF; cdr3_nt: TGTGCCAGCAGTACTGCCGGGAAAGGGCGGTATAATGAGCAGTTCTTC
d_call: -; v_call: TRBV6-5; j_call: TRBJ2-3; clone_size: -; cdr3_aa: CASSQGADTQYF; cdr3_nt: TGTGCCAGCAGTCAGGGTGCAGATACGCAGTATTTT
d_call: TRBD2; v_call: TRBV19; j_call: TRBJ2-3; clone_size: few; cdr3_aa: CATSGGAGADTQYF; cdr3_nt: TGTGCCACCAGCGGGGGGGCCGGAGCAGATACGCAGTATTTT
d_call: TRBD1; v_call: TRBV13; j_call: TRBJ1-5; clone_size: -; cdr3_aa: CASSAGRGDRDNQPQHF; cdr3_nt: TGTGCCAGCAGTGCTGGCAGGGGGGATAGAGACAATCAGCCCCAGCATTTT
d_call: -; v_call: TRBV6-1; j_call: TRBJ1-5; clone_size: -; cdr3_aa: CASSVGPNQPQHF; cdr3_nt: TGTGCCAGCAGTGTTGGGCCGAATCAGCCCCAGCATTTT
d_call: -; v_call: TRBV7-6; j_call: TRBJ2-5; clone_size: -; cdr3_aa: CASSLGIRETQYF; cdr3_nt: TGTGCCAGCAGCTTAGGCATTAGGGAGACCCAGTACTTC
d_call: -; v_call: TRBV28; j_call: TRBJ1-1; clone_size: -; cdr3_aa: CASSLAAAAVEAFF; cdr3_nt: TGTGCCAGCAGTTTAGCCGCGGCGGCAGTTGAAGCTTTCTTT
d_call: TRBD2; v_call: TRBV5-4; j_call: TRBJ2-2; clone_size: -; cdr3_aa: CASSPGLAGVHTGELFF; cdr3_nt: TGTGCCAGCAGCCCGGGACTAGCGGGAGTACACACCGGGGAGCTGTTTTTT
d_call: -; v_call: TRBV12-5; j_call: TRBJ2-1; clone_size: few; cdr3_aa: CASAIFAYNEQFF; cdr3_nt: TGTGCTAGTGCAATATTCGCCTACAATGAGCAGTTCTTC
d_call: TRBD2; v_call: TRBV9; j_call: TRBJ2-7; clone_size: -; cdr3_aa: CASSPHSGGFSYEQYF; cdr3_nt: TGTGCCAGCAGCCCCCATAGCGGGGGGTTCTCCTACGAGCAGTACTTC
d_call: TRBD2; v_call: TRBV29-1; j_call: TRBJ2-3; clone_size: -; cdr3_aa: CSVETTSGESTDTQYF; cdr3_nt: TGCAGCGTTGAGACGACTAGCGGGGAAAGCACAGATACGCAGTATTTT
d_call: -; v_call: TRBV29-1; j_call: TRBJ1-2; clone_size: few; cdr3_aa: CSGSPAAGGGYGYTF; cdr3_nt: TGCAGCGGGTCCCCGGCGGCCGGGGGGGGCTATGGCTACACCTTC
d_call: TRBD1; v_call: TRBV5-6; j_call: TRBJ2-1; clone_size: few; cdr3_aa: CASSLPGQGYNEQFF; cdr3_nt: TGTGCCAGCAGCTTACCGGGACAGGGCTACAATGAGCAGTTCTTC
d_call: -; v_call: TRBV2; j_call: TRBJ1-5; clone_size: -; cdr3_aa: CASSGPQLNQPQHF; cdr3_nt: TGTGCCAGCAGTGGACCACAGCTAAATCAGCCCCAGCATTTT
d_call: -; v_call: TRBV4-1; j_call: TRBJ1-3; clone_size: few; cdr3_aa: CASSQVVRGTGNTIYF; cdr3_nt: TGCGCCAGCAGCCAGGTCGTTAGGGGGACTGGAAACACCATATATTTT
d_call: -; v_call: TRBV15; j_call: TRBJ2-7; clone_size: -; cdr3_aa: CATSTESSYEQYF; cdr3_nt: TGTGCCACCAGTACTGAAAGCTCCTACGAGCAGTACTTC
d_call: -; v_call: TRBV5-1; j_call: TRBJ1-5; clone_size: medium-sized; cdr3_aa: CASSLGSGGNQPQHF; cdr3_nt: TGCGCCAGCAGCTTGGGGTCCGGGGGCAATCAGCCCCAGCATTTT
d_call: -; v_call: TRBV6-1; j_call: TRBJ2-3; clone_size: -; cdr3_aa: CASSPRSQARTQYF; cdr3_nt: TGTGCCAGCAGTCCCCGGTCCCAAGCCAGGACGCAGTATTTT
d_call: -; v_call: TRBV9; j_call: TRBJ2-4; clone_size: medium-sized; cdr3_aa: CASSSRTSLAKNIQYF; cdr3_nt: TGTGCCAGCAGCTCACGGACATCCCTAGCCAAAAACATTCAGTACTTC
d_call: TRBD2; v_call: TRBV9; j_call: TRBJ2-1; clone_size: -; cdr3_aa: CAGRNFGTRYFYEQFF; cdr3_nt: TGTGCCGGCAGGAATTTCGGGACTAGGTATTTTTATGAGCAGTTCTTC
d_call: -; v_call: TRBV19; j_call: TRBJ2-1; clone_size: medium-sized; cdr3_aa: CASSMFYNEQFF; cdr3_nt: TGTGCCAGTAGTATGTTTTACAATGAGCAGTTCTTC
d_call: -; v_call: TRBV4-2; j_call: TRBJ2-7; clone_size: -; cdr3_aa: CASSLTQGSYEQYF; cdr3_nt: TGTGCCAGCAGCCTAACCCAGGGTTCCTACGAGCAGTACTTC
d_call: TRBD1; v_call: TRBV5-4; j_call: TRBJ2-7; clone_size: large; cdr3_aa: CASSLQGADRYEQYF; cdr3_nt: TGTGCCAGCAGCCTACAGGGGGCTGATAGGTACGAGCAGTACTTC
d_call: TRBD1; v_call: TRBV6-6; j_call: TRBJ1-1; clone_size: -; cdr3_aa: CASSYGQGRTEAFF; cdr3_nt: TGTGCCAGCAGTTACGGACAGGGGAGGACTGAAGCTTTCTTT
d_call: -; v_call: TRBV4-2; j_call: TRBJ1-2; clone_size: -; cdr3_aa: CASRSGQGGGYTF; cdr3_nt: TGTGCCAGCCGCTCAGGGCAGGGAGGGGGCTACACCTTC
d_call: TRBD1; v_call: TRBV5-4; j_call: TRBJ1-1; clone_size: once; cdr3_aa: CASSRTGAGNTEAFF; cdr3_nt: TGTGCCAGCAGCCGGACAGGGGCAGGCAACACTGAAGCTTTCTTT
d_call: -; v_call: TRBV6-1; j_call: TRBJ2-7; clone_size: -; cdr3_aa: CASRGFRESSYEQYF; cdr3_nt: TGTGCCAGCAGGGGGTTTCGGGAGAGCTCCTACGAGCAGTACTTC
d_call: -; v_call: TRBV27; j_call: TRBJ2-7; clone_size: -; cdr3_aa: CASRRMAAVYEQYF; cdr3_nt: TGTGCCAGCAGACGAATGGCAGCAGTCTACGAGCAGTACTTC
d_call: -; v_call: TRBV4-1; j_call: TRBJ2-1; clone_size: -; cdr3_aa: CASSQVANNEQFF; cdr3_nt: TGCGCCAGCAGCCAAGTGGCAAACAATGAGCAGTTCTTC
d_call: -; v_call: TRBV6-5; j_call: TRBJ1-2; clone_size: medium-sized; cdr3_aa: CASSYSGDINYGYTF; cdr3_nt: TGTGCCAGCAGTTACTCGGGGGATATAAACTATGGCTACACCTTC
d_call: -; v_call: TRBV6-5; j_call: TRBJ2-7; clone_size: once; cdr3_aa: CASSENYEQYF; cdr3_nt: TGTGCCAGCAGTGAAAACTACGAGCAGTACTTC
d_call: TRBD1; v_call: TRBV19; j_call: TRBJ2-3; clone_size: -; cdr3_aa: CASSRRGLDTQYF; cdr3_nt: TGTGCCAGTAGTCGCAGGGGGCTAGATACGCAGTATTTT
d_call: -; v_call: TRBV11-2; j_call: TRBJ2-5; clone_size: -; cdr3_aa: CASSYQWGSLETQYF; cdr3_nt: TGTGCCAGCAGCTACCAATGGGGGAGTCTGGAGACCCAGTACTTC
d_call: -; v_call: TRBV6-1; j_call: TRBJ1-3; clone_size: -; cdr3_aa: CASSDQAIQTSGNTIYF; cdr3_nt: TGTGCCAGCAGTGATCAGGCCATTCAAACCTCTGGAAACACCATATATTTT
d_call: -; v_call: TRBV7-9; j_call: TRBJ1-1; clone_size: few; cdr3_aa: CASGPRGFELSEAFF; cdr3_nt: TGTGCCAGCGGACCAAGAGGGTTCGAGTTATCTGAAGCTTTCTTT
d_call: -; v_call: TRBV6-5; j_call: TRBJ2-7; clone_size: -; cdr3_aa: CASSYFGYEQYF; cdr3_nt: TGTGCCAGCAGTTACTTCGGATACGAGCAGTACTTC
d_call: TRBD2; v_call: TRBV11-3; j_call: TRBJ2-1; clone_size: -; cdr3_aa: CASSLRTSGRFFTSEQFF; cdr3_nt: TGTGCCAGCAGCCTCAGGACTAGCGGGAGGTTCTTTACGAGTGAGCAGTTCTTC
d_call: -; v_call: TRBV28; j_call: TRBJ1-5; clone_size: few; cdr3_aa: CASSWGSNQPQHF; cdr3_nt: TGTGCCAGCAGTTGGGGAAGCAATCAGCCCCAGCATTTT
d_call: TRBD1; v_call: TRBV19; j_call: TRBJ2-5; clone_size: -; cdr3_aa: CASSPGGQGTQETQYF; cdr3_nt: TGTGCCAGTAGCCCCGGGGGACAGGGGACCCAAGAGACCCAGTACTTC
d_call: -; v_call: TRBV5-1; j_call: TRBJ1-3; clone_size: -; cdr3_aa: CASSFDGSGNTIYF; cdr3_nt: TGCGCCAGCAGCTTTGACGGATCTGGAAACACCATATATTTT
d_call: -; v_call: TRBV7-6; j_call: TRBJ2-7; clone_size: once; cdr3_aa: CASSLMGGQSLYEQYF; cdr3_nt: TGTGCCAGCAGCTTAATGGGGGGGCAATCTCTCTACGAGCAGTACTTC
d_call: -; v_call: TRBV19; j_call: TRBJ1-1; clone_size: once; cdr3_aa: CASSNLTVNTEAFF; cdr3_nt: TGTGCCAGTAGTAACCTGACCGTGAACACTGAAGCTTTCTTT
d_call: -; v_call: TRBV29-1; j_call: TRBJ2-4; clone_size: -; cdr3_aa: CSVETVAKNIQYF; cdr3_nt: TGCAGCGTTGAGACGGTAGCCAAAAACATTCAGTACTTC
d_call: -; v_call: TRBV28; j_call: TRBJ1-4; clone_size: few; cdr3_aa: CAGLDRSNEKLFF; cdr3_nt: TGTGCCGGACTTGACAGGAGTAATGAAAAACTGTTTTTT
d_call: -; v_call: TRBV30; j_call: TRBJ1-2; clone_size: -; cdr3_aa: CAWTGPTQGRYGYTF; cdr3_nt: TGTGCCTGGACTGGTCCAACCCAGGGGAGATATGGCTACACCTTC
d_call: -; v_call: TRBV4-1; j_call: TRBJ2-5; clone_size: -; cdr3_aa: CASSQDRSGPQYF; cdr3_nt: TGCGCCAGCAGCCAAGATCGCTCGGGTCCCCAGTACTTC
d_call: TRBD1; v_call: TRBV5-1; j_call: TRBJ1-1; clone_size: -; cdr3_aa: CASSVTGFTEAFF; cdr3_nt: TGCGCCAGCAGCGTGACAGGGTTCACTGAAGCTTTCTTT
d_call: -; v_call: TRBV7-3; j_call: TRBJ1-4; clone_size: few; cdr3_aa: CASSDRSGEATNEKLFF; cdr3_nt: TGTGCCAGCAGCGACCGTAGCGGCGAGGCAACTAATGAAAAACTGTTTTTT
d_call: -; v_call: TRBV2; j_call: TRBJ1-6; clone_size: -; cdr3_aa: CASSDTGGSPLHF; cdr3_nt: TGTGCCAGCAGTGATACCGGGGGCTCACCCCTCCACTTT
d_call: -; v_call: TRBV5-6; j_call: TRBJ1-6; clone_size: -; cdr3_aa: CASSLDRSPSTLHF; cdr3_nt: TGTGCCAGCAGCTTAGACAGGAGCCCCTCGACCCTCCACTTT
d_call: TRBD1; v_call: TRBV15; j_call: TRBJ2-7; clone_size: -; cdr3_aa: CATSQGDSSFYEQYF; cdr3_nt: TGTGCCACCAGCCAAGGGGACAGCTCCTTCTACGAGCAGTACTTC
d_call: -; v_call: TRBV4-2; j_call: TRBJ2-5; clone_size: once; cdr3_aa: CASAGAGAQETQYF; cdr3_nt: TGTGCCAGCGCCGGGGCGGGGGCACAAGAGACCCAGTACTTC
d_call: -; v_call: TRBV6-6; j_call: TRBJ2-7; clone_size: -; cdr3_aa: CASSYSSTFHEQYF; cdr3_nt: TGTGCCAGCAGTTACTCGTCCACCTTCCACGAGCAGTACTTC
d_call: -; v_call: TRBV7-9; j_call: TRBJ2-7; clone_size: -; cdr3_aa: CASSFGHYEQYF; cdr3_nt: TGTGCCAGCAGCTTTGGGCATTACGAGCAGTACTTC
d_call: -; v_call: TRBV5-1; j_call: TRBJ1-1; clone_size: -; cdr3_aa: CASSISLNTEAFF; cdr3_nt: TGCGCCAGCAGCATTTCTCTGAACACTGAAGCTTTCTTT
d_call: -; v_call: TRBV19; j_call: TRBJ1-1; clone_size: -; cdr3_aa: CASTIMGRGTEAFF; cdr3_nt: TGTGCCAGTACTATCATGGGGCGGGGCACTGAAGCTTTCTTT
d_call: -; v_call: TRBV27; j_call: TRBJ2-7; clone_size: -; cdr3_aa: CASSQFDEQYF; cdr3_nt: TGTGCCAGCAGTCAGTTCGACGAGCAGTACTTC
d_call: TRBD1; v_call: TRBV5-1; j_call: TRBJ1-1; clone_size: -; cdr3_aa: CASSLGQGIEAFF; cdr3_nt: TGCGCCAGCAGCCTAGGACAGGGCATCGAAGCTTTCTTT